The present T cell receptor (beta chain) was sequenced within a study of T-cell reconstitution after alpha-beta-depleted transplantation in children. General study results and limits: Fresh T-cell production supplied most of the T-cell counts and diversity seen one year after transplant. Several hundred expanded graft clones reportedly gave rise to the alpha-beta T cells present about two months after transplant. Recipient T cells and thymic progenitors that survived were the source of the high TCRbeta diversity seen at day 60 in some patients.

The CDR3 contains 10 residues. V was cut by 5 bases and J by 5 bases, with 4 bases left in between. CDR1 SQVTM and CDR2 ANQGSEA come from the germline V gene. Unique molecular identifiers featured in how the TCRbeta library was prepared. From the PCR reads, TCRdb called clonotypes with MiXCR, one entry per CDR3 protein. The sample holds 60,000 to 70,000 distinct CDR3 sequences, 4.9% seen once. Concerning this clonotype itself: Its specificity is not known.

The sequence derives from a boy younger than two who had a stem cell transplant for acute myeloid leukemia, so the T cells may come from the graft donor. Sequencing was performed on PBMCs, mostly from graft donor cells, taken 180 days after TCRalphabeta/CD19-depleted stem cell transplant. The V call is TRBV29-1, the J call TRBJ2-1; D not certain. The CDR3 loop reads CSVLNNEQFF. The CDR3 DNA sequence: TGCAGCGTTTTAAACAATGAGCAGTTCTTC.